One sample yielded the 23 T cell receptor beta chains listed below, sequenced in a study of T cell clones after liver transplantation. Sequencing was performed with immunoSEQ multiplex PCR; in TCRdb, only in-frame clones are kept and a portion is missing. Seen here are about 68,000 clones, around 93% observed once, and the top ten hold 0.9% to 1%. This material consisted of CD4+ T cells from blood, taken about 27 months after liver transplant. These receptors were collected from a human patient who received a liver transplant. The T cells may come from the graft donor.

The chain couples TRBV7-9 to TRBJ2-5, with D perhaps given as TRBD1 or TRBD2 (5 bases each). CDR1 SEHNR and CDR2 FQNEAQ come from the germline V gene (reference sequence). The V end was cut by 3 bases, the J end by 2 bases, with 7 bases between. The CDR3 contains 13 residues. The CDR3, as DNA: TGTGCCAGCAGCTTGGGACGGCAAGAGACCCAGTACTTC. Protein: CASSLGRQETQYF. Combining the CDR3 with reference TRBV7-9 and TRBJ2-5 gives the whole variable domain DTGVSQNPRHKITKRGQNVTFRCDPISEHNRLYWYRQTLGQGPEFLTYFQNEAQLEKSRLLSDRFSAERPKGSFSTLEIQRTEQGDSAMYLCASSLGRQETQYFGPGTRLLVL.

The rearrangement joins TRBV11-3 to TRBJ2-2; D is unresolved. Trimming pared 1 base from V and 0 bases from J, leaving 9 bases between. The CDR3 is made up of 16 amino acids. Germline V gene lookup returns CDR1 SGHNT and CDR2 YENEEA. CDR3 protein: CASSLGQAANTGELFF. The CDR3 nucleotides are TGTGCCAGCAGCTTAGGTCAGGCGGCGAACACCGGGGAGCTGTTTTTT.

The rearrangement uses TRBV19 and TRBJ2-2; a weak D match, TRBD2 (7 bases). The CDR3 is 15 residues long. Germline values: CDR1 LNHDA, CDR2 SQIVND (reference sequence). Trimming took 5 bases from V and 6 from J, leaving 16 bases between them. The CDR3: CASSARGRAPGELFF. The DNA of the CDR3 is TGTGCCAGTAGTGCTAGGGGGAGGGCCCCCGGGGAGCTGTTTTTT.

CDR3 amino acids: CASSLLSGWRAFF. In DNA, the CDR3 is TGTGCCAGCAGTTTATTATCAGGGTGGAGAGCTTTCTTT. V usage is TRBV27 and J usage is TRBJ1-1; the D gene is possibly TRBD1 (5 bases). The V end lost 1 base, the J end lost 10 bases, and 13 bases lay between the germline ends. Germline lookup yields CDR1 MNHEY and CDR2 SMNVEV (reference sequence). The CDR3 runs to 13 residues.

The CDR3 loop reads CASSSGLGYEQYF. CDR3 nucleotides: TGCGCCAGCAGCTCGGGACTAGGGTACGAGCAGTACTTC. The chain recombines TRBV5-1 with TRBJ2-7, with 8 bases that match TRBD2. Trimming at V came to 3 bases and at J to 4 bases, leaving 3 bases not matched to a gene. There are 13 residues in the CDR3. Germline V gives CDR1 SGHRS, CDR2 YFSETQ.

The chain uses TRBV19 and TRBJ2-7; D could derive from TRBD1 or TRBD2 (5 bases each). Germline V gene lookup returns CDR1 LNHDA and CDR2 SQIVND (reference sequence). The CDR3 extends over 14 amino acids. Trimming removed 3 bases at V and 3 bases at J, with 12 bases between. The CDR3 nucleotides read TGTGCCAGTAGTATTACTGCTGGGGGCTACGAGCAGTACTTC. It translates to CASSITAGGYEQYF.

V gene TRBV7-6 combines with J gene TRBJ1-2; tentatively, D is TRBD1 (5 bases). This CDR3 has 14 amino acids. V was cut by 5 bases and J by 3 bases, with 13 bases left in between. Germline CDR1 and CDR2: SGHVS and FNYEAQ. CDR3 nucleotides: TGTGCCAGCAGCCCAGGGTATAGGGACTATGGCTACACCTTC. Protein sequence: CASSPGYRDYGYTF.

V and J are TRBV5-1 and TRBJ2-1; 8 bases line up with TRBD2. V shed 4 bases, J shed 4 bases, and the junction held 7 bases outside the gene matches. CDR1 and CDR2 from the germline V gene are SGHRS and YFSETQ. The CDR3 is 15 residues long. This CDR3 reads CASSPSSGLYNEQFF. CDR3 in DNA: TGCGCCAGCAGCCCGTCTAGCGGGCTGTACAATGAGCAGTTCTTC.

CDR3 region: CASSLFGTGVNEQYF. The CDR3 nucleotides are TGTGCCAGCTCACTATTCGGGACAGGGGTTAACGAGCAGTACTTC. The chain links TRBV18 to TRBJ2-7; TRBD1 matches at 10 bases. Germline values: CDR1 KGHSH, CDR2 LQKENI. V lost 4 bases and J lost 5; bases outside the gene matches: 8. The CDR3 extends over 15 amino acids. The variable domain in full, completed from reference TRBV18 and TRBJ2-7, reads NAGVMQNPRHLVRRRGQEARLRCSPMKGHSHVYWYRQLPEEGLKFMVYLQKENIIDESGMPKERFSAEFPKEGPSILRIQQVVRGDSAAYFCASSLFGTGVNEQYFGPGTRLTVT.

This chain joins TRBV2 and TRBJ1-2; the D gene is possibly TRBD1 (6 bases). Germline-derived CDR1 and CDR2 are SNHLY and FYNNEI. Trimming took off 2 bases at V and 8 bases at J, with 15 bases between the two ends. CDR3 length: 14 residues. CDR3 sequence (DNA): TGTGCCAGCAGTGAAATTCAGGGGCTGGAGGGCTACACCTTC. Its translation: CASSEIQGLEGYTF.

V gene TRBV7-9 combines with J gene TRBJ2-3; 12 positions agree with TRBD2. Germline CDR1 and CDR2: SEHNR and FQNEAQ (reference sequence). The length of the CDR3 is 15 residues. V trimming: 2 bases; J trimming: 6 bases; junction bases outside the gene matches: 3. The CDR3 DNA is TGTGCCAGCAGCTTAACTAGCGGGAGGTCGGATACGCAGTATTTT. It encodes CASSLTSGRSDTQYF. Looking up the rest from reference TRBV7-9 and TRBJ2-3 gives the full variable domain: DTGVSQNPRHKITKRGQNVTFRCDPISEHNRLYWYRQTLGQGPEFLTYFQNEAQLEKSRLLSDRFSAERPKGSFSTLEIQRTEQGDSAMYLCASSLTSGRSDTQYFGPGTRLTVL.

The V and J genes are TRBV28 and TRBJ2-7, with 8 bases lining up with TRBD1. CDR1 and CDR2 (germline): MDHEN, SYDVKM. This CDR3 has 17 amino acids. Trimming took 4 bases from V and 4 from J; bases not matched to a gene: 15. In DNA form, the CDR3 reads TGTGCCAGCAGTTACGAACTCAGGGCAGGGGGCCGTTACGAGCAGTACTTC. It specifies CASSYELRAGGRYEQYF.

This rearrangement joins TRBV2 to TRBJ2-1; the match to TRBD2 covers 14 bases. There are 14 residues in the CDR3. Germline CDR1 reads SNHLY; CDR2 reads FYNNEI. With 9 bases clipped from V and 8 bases from J, the junction kept 6 bases outside the gene matches. This CDR3 reads CARRGLAGVDEQFF. CDR3 sequence (DNA): TGTGCCAGGAGGGGACTAGCGGGAGTCGATGAGCAGTTCTTC.

The gene calls are TRBV19 and TRBJ2-1, with D perhaps TRBD1 (5 bases). V was pared by 6 bases and J by 8 bases, with 17 bases between. The CDR3 totals 14 residues. Germline V lookup: CDR1 LNHDA, CDR2 SQIVND (reference sequence). CDR3 nucleotides: TGTGCCAGTAGAACTCCTGGGGCAGGTGATGAGCAGTTCTTC. Encoded protein: CASRTPGAGDEQFF.

The V and J genes are TRBV5-1 and TRBJ2-1; 8 bases align to TRBD2. After removal of 5 bases from V and 0 bases from J, the junction contained 4 bases not matched to a gene. Germline assignment: CDR1 SGHRS and CDR2 YFSETQ. The CDR3 is made up of 15 amino acids. The CDR3 spells CASSRTSGSYNEQFF. The CDR3 DNA reads as TGCGCCAGCAGTCGTACTAGCGGCTCCTACAATGAGCAGTTCTTC.

The chain employs TRBV18 and TRBJ2-7; 7 bases are shared with TRBD2. V shed 1 base, J shed 1 base, and the junction held 7 bases outside the gene matches. The CDR3 runs to 16 residues. Germline lookup yields CDR1 KGHSH and CDR2 LQKENI. This CDR3 reads CASSPLMGGRSYEQYF. The CDR3 nucleotides read TGTGCCAGCTCACCACTAATGGGAGGGAGGTCCTACGAGCAGTACTTC.

V usage is TRBV30 and J usage is TRBJ1-1, with a tentative D call TRBD1 (5 bases). The CDR3 contains 13 residues. Between the trimmed V and J ends, which lost 2 bases and 4 bases, there was a span of 11 bases. Germline lookup yields CDR1 GTSNPN and CDR2 SVGIG (reference sequence). The chain's CDR3 is CAWSTLGGTEAFF. For the CDR3, the DNA is TGTGCCTGGAGTACCCTCGGGGGCACTGAAGCTTTCTTT.

The chain's CDR3 is CASSGGGLADRELFF. DNA of the CDR3: TGTGCCAGCAGTGGTGGGGGACTAGCGGACCGGGAGCTGTTTTTT. The chain is built from TRBV2 and TRBJ2-2, with 11 bases aligning to TRBD2. Germline CDR1 and CDR2: SNHLY and FYNNEI. The V segment lost 4 bases and the J segment 9 bases; nucleotides outside the gene matches: 7. CDR3 length: 15 amino acids.

This clone was found a few times. J is TRBJ1-3 and V is TRBV29-1; D call uncertain. This CDR3 spans 12 amino acids. The germline CDR1 and CDR2 sequences are SQVTM and ANQGSEA. V dropped 3 bases and J dropped 3 bases, with 6 bases sitting between them. CDR3 nucleotides: TGCAGCGTTGAGTCCGATGGAAACACCATATATTTT. Its protein product is CSVESDGNTIYF. Based on the CDR3 plus reference TRBV29-1 and TRBJ1-3, the full variable domain is SAVISQKPSRDICQRGTSLTIQCQVDSQVTMMFWYRQQPGQSLTLIATANQGSEATYESGFVIDKFPISRPNLTFSTLTVSNMSPEDSSIYLCSVESDGNTIYFGEGSWLTVV.

The rearrangement joins TRBV6-1 to TRBJ2-3, with a weak D call TRBD2 (5 bases). This CDR3 is 13 amino acids long. With 10 bases removed from V and 7 bases from J, the gap between germline ends came to 18 bases. Germline V gene sequence: CDR1 MNHNS, CDR2 SASEGT. CDR3 sequence: CAIDDGNRYTQYF. Written as DNA, the CDR3 is TGTGCCATCGACGACGGGAACAGATATACGCAGTATTTT.

The rearrangement links TRBV5-6 to TRBJ2-4, with TRBD2 matching over 9 bases. Trimming removed 4 bases from V and 0 bases from J; junction bases left unmatched: 2. CDR3 size: 15 residues. The germline V gene has CDR1 SGHDT and CDR2 YYEEEE. The CDR3 DNA reads as TGTGCCAGCAGCGCGGGGGGGTTAGCCAAAAACATTCAGTACTTC. Translation: CASSAGGLAKNIQYF.

V gene TRBV28 combines with J gene TRBJ2-3, with D unclear. The V gene's germline CDR1 is MDHEN and CDR2 SYDVKM. Trimming took off 5 bases at V and 1 base at J, with 4 bases between the two ends. The CDR3 contains 12 residues. CDR3 sequence (DNA): TGTGCCAGCAGTCTCCGCACAGATACGCAGTATTTT. This codes for CASSLRTDTQYF.

The chain employs TRBV7-8 and TRBJ2-4; D possibly uses TRBD1 or TRBD2 (6 bases each). The germline V gene has CDR1 SGHVS and CDR2 FQNEAQ. The CDR3 runs 20 residues. V was clipped by 5 bases and J by 8 bases, with 34 bases between them. The CDR3 DNA follows: TGTGCCAGCAGCCTCGGGTTGGGGGGCGAAGACCAAACATACTGGGACATTCAGTACTTC. This encodes CASSLGLGGEDQTYWDIQYF.